These T cell receptor beta chains were read from a single sample in a study of cytomegalovirus exposure and HLA in healthy donors. Profiling relied on immunoSEQ multiplex PCR, and the TCRdb table lists in-frame clones only, not all of them. This table has some 110,000 clones, about 69% appearing once. Material for sequencing was PBMCs. The origin of the receptors is a man aged 35-49 years in good health and CMV-seronegative. The CDR3 runs from the conserved cysteine through the conserved F or W. The D gene is left open where the match is weak. Not all rows give a size; the values are once, few, many and, for expanded clones, a class.

V	D	size	J	CDR3	DNA
TRBV30	NA	NA	TRBJ1-2	CAWSSRVHGYTF	TGTGCCTGGAGTTCCCGGGTTCATGGCTACACCTTC
TRBV29-1	TRBD2	NA	TRBJ2-1	CSVVSGGASYEQFF	TGCAGCGTAGTTAGCGGGGGGGCGTCGTATGAGCAGTTCTTC
TRBV11-3	TRBD2	once	TRBJ2-5	CASSLSRGLAGGQETQYF	TGTGCCAGCAGCCTCTCGAGGGGACTAGCGGGCGGTCAAGAGACCCAGTACTTC
TRBV23-1	TRBD1	NA	TRBJ2-7	CASGGTGGYEQYF	TGCGCCAGCGGGGGGACAGGCGGCTACGAGCAGTACTTC
TRBV9	TRBD2	NA	TRBJ2-1	CASSPQAGVYNEQFF	TGTGCCAGCAGCCCTCAAGCGGGGGTATACAATGAGCAGTTCTTC
TRBV6-6	NA	NA	TRBJ1-5	CASSSGGGQGNQPQHF	TGTGCCAGCAGTTCCGGGGGGGGTCAGGGCAATCAGCCCCAGCATTTT
TRBV15	TRBD1	NA	TRBJ1-4	CATSREGTVNEKLFF	TGTGCCACCAGCAGAGAAGGGACAGTAAATGAAAAACTGTTTTTT
TRBV15	TRBD1	NA	TRBJ1-5	CATSSDRGLNQPQHF	TGTGCCACCAGCAGCGACAGGGGCTTAAATCAGCCCCAGCATTTT
TRBV5-1	NA	few	TRBJ2-7	CASSFQVGEQYF	TGCGCCAGCAGCTTCCAGGTTGGCGAGCAGTACTTC
TRBV7-9	TRBD1	NA	TRBJ2-2	CASSRGPGELFF	TGTGCCAGCAGCAGGGGGCCCGGGGAGCTGTTTTTT
TRBV7-2	TRBD1	NA	TRBJ1-6	CASSSPGQGRSSNSPLHF	TGTGCCAGCAGCTCCCCGGGACAGGGCAGGAGTTCGAATTCACCCCTCCACTTT
TRBV25-1	NA	few	TRBJ1-2	CASSDVASYGYTF	TGTGCCAGCAGTGATGTGGCCAGCTATGGCTACACCTTC
TRBV12-5	NA	NA	TRBJ1-1	CASGLSTGKNTEAFF	TGTGCTAGTGGTTTGAGCACGGGGAAAAACACTGAAGCTTTCTTT
TRBV6-6	NA	NA	TRBJ1-5	CASSYSTSGDQPQHF	TGTGCCAGCAGTTACTCGACTTCAGGGGATCAGCCCCAGCATTTT
TRBV7-9	NA	NA	TRBJ1-5	CASSPEVQGKNQPQHF	TGTGCCAGCAGTCCCGAGGTTCAGGGGAAGAACCAGCCCCAGCATTTT
TRBV5-5	NA	NA	TRBJ1-3	CASSLAGPGNTIYF	TGTGCCAGCAGCTTGGCAGGGCCTGGAAACACCATATATTTT
TRBV5-1	NA	few	TRBJ1-5	CASSLQPGSQPQHF	TGCGCCAGCAGCTTACAGCCGGGGAGTCAGCCCCAGCATTTT
TRBV18	NA	NA	TRBJ1-1	CASSPRNSNGNTEAFF	TGTGCCAGCTCACCACGAAACAGTAACGGGAACACTGAAGCTTTCTTT
TRBV7-8	NA	NA	TRBJ2-2	CASRRDIGTGELFF	TGTGCCAGCAGACGGGACATCGGGACCGGGGAGCTGTTTTTT
TRBV4-1	TRBD2	few	TRBJ2-3	CASSQGGLVLGGSTDTQYF	TGCGCCAGCAGCCAAGGGGGTTTAGTTTTGGGGGGGAGCACAGATACGCAGTATTTT
TRBV28	TRBD1	NA	TRBJ2-3	CASTQGQGTDTQYF	TGTGCCAGCACCCAGGGACAGGGCACCGATACGCAGTATTTT
TRBV4-1	NA	NA	TRBJ2-5	CASSRQRYQETQYF	TGCGCCAGCAGCCGACAGAGGTACCAAGAGACCCAGTACTTC
TRBV7-8	TRBD1	once	TRBJ1-4	CASSLAFQGAREKLFF	TGTGCCAGCAGCTTAGCGTTCCAGGGGGCACGTGAAAAACTGTTTTTT
TRBV27	NA	NA	TRBJ1-5	CASSPGQTNQPQHF	TGTGCCAGCAGTCCAGGACAGACTAATCAGCCCCAGCATTTT
TRBV9	TRBD1	NA	TRBJ1-1	CASSPTGGNTEAFF	TGTGCCAGCAGCCCGACAGGGGGCAACACTGAAGCTTTCTTT
TRBV7-6	TRBD2	NA	TRBJ2-5	CASSSRVAGGQETQYF	TGTGCCAGCAGCTCCCGCGTAGCGGGGGGACAAGAGACCCAGTACTTC
TRBV6-5	TRBD1	NA	TRBJ1-4	CASAAGQATNEKLFF	TGTGCCAGCGCCGCGGGACAGGCAACTAATGAAAAACTGTTTTTT
TRBV6-4	TRBD2	NA	TRBJ2-7	CASSPNSGGAYEQYF	TGTGCCAGCAGTCCCAATAGCGGGGGGGCCTATGAGCAGTACTTC
TRBV5-8	TRBD2	NA	TRBJ2-1	CASSSDSGQQFF	TGTGCCAGCAGCTCGGATAGCGGGCAGCAGTTCTTC
TRBV15	TRBD2	NA	TRBJ2-1	CATRTLTSGEYNEQFF	TGTGCCACCAGAACTCTTACTAGCGGGGAGTACAATGAGCAGTTCTTC
TRBV13	TRBD1	NA	TRBJ2-7	CASSLFQGAYEQYF	TGTGCCAGCAGCTTATTCCAGGGGGCCTACGAGCAGTACTTC
TRBV18	NA	NA	TRBJ1-4	CATRRTTNEKLFF	TGTGCCACCCGGAGGACAACTAATGAAAAACTGTTTTTT
TRBV6-6	TRBD1	NA	TRBJ1-1	CASGQANTEAFF	TGTGCCAGCGGACAGGCGAACACTGAAGCTTTCTTT
TRBV19	NA	NA	TRBJ2-3	CASSIPTGRGVTQYF	TGTGCCAGTAGTATCCCGACAGGGCGGGGGGTCACGCAGTATTTT
TRBV19	NA	NA	TRBJ1-5	CASSTTGNQPQHF	TGTGCCAGTAGCACGACGGGGAATCAGCCCCAGCATTTT
TRBV6-6	NA	medium-sized	TRBJ1-5	CASSYYDRSQPQHF	TGTGCCAGCAGTTACTACGACAGGAGTCAGCCCCAGCATTTT
TRBV7-8	TRBD2	NA	TRBJ2-5	CASSQLAGAGEETQYF	TGTGCCAGCAGCCAACTAGCGGGAGCGGGTGAAGAGACCCAGTACTTC
TRBV11-1	TRBD1	NA	TRBJ2-7	CASSVNRGDSYEQYF	TGTGCCAGCAGCGTAAACAGGGGGGACTCCTACGAGCAGTACTTC
TRBV19	NA	NA	TRBJ1-5	CASNLFGGYSNQPQHF	TGTGCCAGTAATCTCTTCGGGGGGTATAGCAATCAGCCCCAGCATTTT
TRBV29-1	NA	NA	TRBJ1-1	CSVVLTGSNTEAFF	TGCAGCGTCGTCTTGACAGGTTCGAACACTGAAGCTTTCTTT
TRBV10-3	NA	once	TRBJ2-7	CAISDGQMSSYEQYF	TGTGCCATCAGTGATGGGCAGATGAGCTCCTACGAGCAGTACTTC
TRBV25-1	TRBD1	NA	TRBJ1-4	CASSEPTGGDEKLFF	TGTGCCAGCAGTGAACCGACAGGGGGGGATGAAAAACTGTTTTTT
TRBV2	NA	NA	TRBJ2-3	CASSLSTDTQYF	TGTGCCAGCAGTCTTAGCACAGATACGCAGTATTTT
TRBV27	NA	NA	TRBJ2-5	CASSRLDQETQYF	TGTGCCAGCAGTAGACTAGACCAAGAGACCCAGTACTTC
TRBV2	TRBD1	NA	TRBJ2-2	CASIGTELPTNTGELFF	TGTGCCAGCATTGGGACAGAACTCCCTACGAACACCGGGGAGCTGTTTTTT
TRBV7-9	TRBD1	few	TRBJ2-7	CASSPTGWEREQYF	TGTGCCAGCAGCCCGACAGGGTGGGAGAGGGAGCAGTACTTC
TRBV13	TRBD2	NA	TRBJ2-7	CASSLASGYEQYF	TGTGCCAGCAGCTTAGCTAGCGGCTACGAGCAGTACTTC
TRBV29-1	NA	NA	TRBJ1-3	CSVEASGNTIYF	TGCAGCGTGGAGGCGTCTGGAAACACCATATATTTT
TRBV27	NA	NA	TRBJ2-7	CASSLLAGEQYF	TGTGCCAGCAGTTTATTGGCGGGCGAGCAGTACTTC
TRBV5-1	NA	few	TRBJ2-7	CASSLGQTTTYEQYF	TGCGCCAGCAGCCTAGGACAGACCACCACCTACGAGCAGTACTTC
TRBV15	TRBD1	once	TRBJ2-5	CATSRRRTGEETQYF	TGTGCCACCAGCCGCCGACGTACAGGGGAAGAGACCCAGTACTTC
TRBV19	NA	once	TRBJ1-4	CASTLGGATNEKLFF	TGTGCCAGTACCCTGGGTGGGGCCACTAATGAAAAACTGTTTTTT
TRBV9	NA	NA	TRBJ1-6	CASSVATDNSPLHF	TGTGCCAGCAGCGTCGCGACAGACAATTCACCCCTCCACTTT
TRBV6-5	NA	NA	TRBJ2-1	CASSYPRSGRSEQFF	TGTGCCAGCAGTTACCCCCGCAGCGGTCGTAGCGAGCAGTTCTTC
TRBV28	TRBD2	NA	TRBJ2-7	CASSLGIKGLADYEQYF	TGTGCCAGCAGTTTAGGTATCAAGGGACTAGCGGACTACGAGCAGTACTTC